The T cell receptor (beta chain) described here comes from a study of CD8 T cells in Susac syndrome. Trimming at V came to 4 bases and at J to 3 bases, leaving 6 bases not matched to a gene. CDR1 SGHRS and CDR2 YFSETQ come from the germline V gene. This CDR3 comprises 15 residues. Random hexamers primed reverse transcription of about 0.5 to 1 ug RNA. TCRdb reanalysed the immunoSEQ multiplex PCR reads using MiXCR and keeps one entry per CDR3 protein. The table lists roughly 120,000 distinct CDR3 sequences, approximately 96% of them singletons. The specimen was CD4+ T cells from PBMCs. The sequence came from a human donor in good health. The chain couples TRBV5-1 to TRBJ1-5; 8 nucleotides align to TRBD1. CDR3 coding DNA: TGCGCCAGCAGCCCCGGACAGGGCTACAATCAGCCCCAGCATTTT. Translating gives CASSPGQGYNQPQHF.